This entry is about one TCR beta chain. The germline V and J ends were trimmed by 3 bases and 0 bases, with 12 bases remaining between them. In germline, CDR1 is LGHNA, CDR2 YNFKEQ. This CDR3 region has 16 residues. The source of the sample is a study of blood T cell repertoires in COVID-19. Study overall: The samples span acute and convalescent COVID-19 from the United States, Italy and Spain.

Clones were read by immunoSEQ multiplex PCR, and TCRdb kept only the in-frame ones, dropping some. In the table there are 110,000 or so clones, less than 75% of which are singletons. Sequencing was performed on peripheral blood. J is TRBJ1-3 and V is TRBV4-2, with D possibly being TRBD1 (5 bases). The TCR sequence derives from a woman aged 40 to 55 with acute or convalescent COVID-19. DNA for the CDR3: TGTGCCAGCAGCCACAATTCGGACAACTCTGGAAACACCATATATTTT. This codes for CASSHNSDNSGNTIYF.